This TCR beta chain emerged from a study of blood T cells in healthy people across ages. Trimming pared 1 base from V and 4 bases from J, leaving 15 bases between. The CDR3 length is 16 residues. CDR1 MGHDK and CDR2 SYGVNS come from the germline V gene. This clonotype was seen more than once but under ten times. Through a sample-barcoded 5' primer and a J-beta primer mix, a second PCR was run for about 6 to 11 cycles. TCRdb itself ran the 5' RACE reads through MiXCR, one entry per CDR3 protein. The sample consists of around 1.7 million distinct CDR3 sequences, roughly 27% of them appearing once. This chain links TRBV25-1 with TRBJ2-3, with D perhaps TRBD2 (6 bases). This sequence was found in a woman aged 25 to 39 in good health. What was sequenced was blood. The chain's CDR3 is CASSESTGTRADTQYF. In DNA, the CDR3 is TGTGCCAGCAGTGAATCGACCGGGACTCGCGCAGATACGCAGTATTTT.